This is a list of T cell receptor beta chains from one sample in a study of long-term antiretroviral therapy in people with HIV. The assay was immunoSEQ multiplex PCR, and TCRdb's table has in-frame clones only and misses some. This table has some 28,000 clones, 75% to 85% appearing once. Source: unsorted PBMCs, taken 0.3 years after starting antiretroviral therapy. Receptors originate from a middle-aged man with HIV. Both conserved end residues are part of each CDR3. Fields, in order: clone size, J gene, D gene, V gene, CDR3 DNA, CDR3 protein. The D gene is left open where the match is weak. The listing skips clone size in some rows; elsewhere it reads once, few, many or a size class.

size: NA
J: TRBJ2-2
D: NA
V: TRBV7-6
DNA: TGTGCCAGCAGCGCCGATCCAGGGGACACCGGGGAGCTGTTTTTT
CDR3: CASSADPGDTGELFF

size: NA
J: TRBJ2-3
D: TRBD2
V: TRBV30
DNA: TGTGCCTGGAATATACTAGCGGGAGGGCGAGATACGCAGTATTTT
CDR3: CAWNILAGGRDTQYF

size: NA
J: TRBJ1-6
D: NA
V: TRBV18
DNA: TGTGCCAGCTCACCGGAGGCTGAAGGGACACCCCTCCACTTT
CDR3: CASSPEAEGTPLHF

size: NA
J: TRBJ1-2
D: NA
V: TRBV6-4
DNA: TGTGCCAGCAGTGATTTACCCGGGGCGGGCTACACCTTC
CDR3: CASSDLPGAGYTF

size: NA
J: TRBJ2-7
D: NA
V: TRBV5-1
DNA: TGCGCCAGCAGCTTGATGCCGGCAGTCGGCGAGCAGTACTTC
CDR3: CASSLMPAVGEQYF

size: NA
J: TRBJ2-3
D: TRBD1
V: TRBV6-5
DNA: TGTGCCAGCAGTTACTCCCCGACAGGGCCCACAGATACGCAGTATTTT
CDR3: CASSYSPTGPTDTQYF

size: NA
J: TRBJ2-4
D: NA
V: TRBV5-1
DNA: TGCGCCAGCAGCTTGGACCCCAGGAACATTCAGTACTTC
CDR3: CASSLDPRNIQYF

size: NA
J: TRBJ2-3
D: NA
V: TRBV25-1
DNA: TGTGCCAGCAGTTCGGGGACAGATACGCAGTATTTT
CDR3: CASSSGTDTQYF

size: NA
J: TRBJ2-7
D: NA
V: TRBV19
DNA: TGTGCCAGTAGATTACTGCATGCGGGTGCGACCTACGAGCAGTACTTC
CDR3: CASRLLHAGATYEQYF

size: NA
J: TRBJ1-2
D: NA
V: TRBV6-5
DNA: TGTGCCACACAGGGCCCGCGGTATGGCTACACCTTC
CDR3: CATQGPRYGYTF

size: NA
J: TRBJ1-2
D: NA
V: TRBV6-5
DNA: TGTGCCAGCAGTTATATGGTCGAGGGGTCCAACTATGGCTACACCTTC
CDR3: CASSYMVEGSNYGYTF

size: NA
J: TRBJ1-1
D: NA
V: TRBV29-1
DNA: TGCAGCGTCAAAAACCCGAACACTGAAGCTTTCTTT
CDR3: CSVKNPNTEAFF

size: once
J: TRBJ2-5
D: NA
V: TRBV6-1
DNA: TGTGCCAGCAGTGGCCAGATGAGTGGGGAGACCCAGTACTTC
CDR3: CASSGQMSGETQYF

size: NA
J: TRBJ1-2
D: TRBD1
V: TRBV15
DNA: TGTGCCACCAGCAGGACAGGGCGATCTAACTATGGCTACACCTTC
CDR3: CATSRTGRSNYGYTF

size: NA
J: TRBJ2-3
D: TRBD1
V: TRBV6-4
DNA: TGTGCCAGCAGTGACCGGGCAGGGGGCCCAGATACGCAGTATTTT
CDR3: CASSDRAGGPDTQYF

size: NA
J: TRBJ1-2
D: NA
V: TRBV5-1
DNA: TGCGCCAGCAGCTTAACCAGGGGAGACGACTATGGCTACACCTTC
CDR3: CASSLTRGDDYGYTF

size: once
J: TRBJ2-7
D: NA
V: TRBV4-2
DNA: TGTGCCAGCAGCCAAGATGGGCTCGAGCAGTACTTC
CDR3: CASSQDGLEQYF

size: NA
J: TRBJ2-1
D: NA
V: TRBV19
DNA: TGTGCCAGTAGTATAATGGGACAAGCCTTGGAGCAGTTCTTC
CDR3: CASSIMGQALEQFF

size: NA
J: TRBJ2-5
D: TRBD2
V: TRBV7-9
DNA: TGTGCCAGCAGCGCTCCCTTTAGACTAGCGGCCCAAGAGACCCAGTACTTC
CDR3: CASSAPFRLAAQETQYF

size: NA
J: TRBJ2-3
D: TRBD2
V: TRBV5-1
DNA: TGCGCCAGCAGCAACGGACTAGCGGGAGTCGGCACAGATACGCAGTATTTT
CDR3: CASSNGLAGVGTDTQYF

size: NA
J: TRBJ2-2
D: NA
V: TRBV11-2
DNA: TGTGCCAGCAGCTTCAACCGGGGCGTGAACACCGGGGAGCTGTTTTTT
CDR3: CASSFNRGVNTGELFF

size: NA
J: TRBJ1-6
D: TRBD1
V: TRBV5-1
DNA: TGCGCCAGCAGCTTACTGGCAGGACAGGATAATTCACCCCTCCACTTT
CDR3: CASSLLAGQDNSPLHF

size: once
J: TRBJ2-7
D: NA
V: TRBV18
DNA: TGTGCCAGCTCACCACCGGCAGGCGAGCAGTACTTC
CDR3: CASSPPAGEQYF

size: NA
J: TRBJ1-6
D: NA
V: TRBV4-1
DNA: TGCGCCAGCAGCCAAGATCCTCCGAGCTCCTATAATTCACCCCTCCACTTT
CDR3: CASSQDPPSSYNSPLHF

size: NA
J: TRBJ2-1
D: TRBD2
V: TRBV5-1
DNA: TGCGCCAGCAGCTTGGCGGGTAGCGGGGTTGGCTCCTACAATGAGCAGTTCTTC
CDR3: CASSLAGSGVGSYNEQFF

size: NA
J: TRBJ2-5
D: TRBD1
V: TRBV28
DNA: TGTGCCAGCAGTTTAAGGACAGGGAGGGAGACCCAGTACTTC
CDR3: CASSLRTGRETQYF

size: NA
J: TRBJ2-2
D: NA
V: TRBV7-2
DNA: TGTGCCAGCAGCTTATATAGGCCTGATACCGGGGAGCTGTTTTTT
CDR3: CASSLYRPDTGELFF

size: NA
J: TRBJ2-3
D: NA
V: TRBV9
DNA: TGTGCCAGCAGGAAGGGACAATTGGCAGATACGCAGTATTTT
CDR3: CASRKGQLADTQYF

size: NA
J: TRBJ2-3
D: TRBD2
V: TRBV11-3
DNA: TGTGCCAGCAGCCCACGGACTAGCGGAGATACGCAGTATTTT
CDR3: CASSPRTSGDTQYF

size: NA
J: TRBJ2-7
D: NA
V: TRBV28
DNA: TGTGCCAGCAGTTGGGGGGCCAACTACGAGCAGTACTTC
CDR3: CASSWGANYEQYF

size: NA
J: TRBJ2-7
D: TRBD2
V: TRBV5-1
DNA: TGCGCCAGCAGCCTGTCGGGGGGGATTGTCTACGAGCAGTACTTC
CDR3: CASSLSGGIVYEQYF

size: NA
J: TRBJ2-4
D: NA
V: TRBV7-2
DNA: TGTGCCAGCAGCTTAGACCATTTGCTAGCCAAAAACATTCAGTACTTC
CDR3: CASSLDHLLAKNIQYF

size: NA
J: TRBJ1-1
D: NA
V: TRBV2
DNA: TGTGCCAGCAGTGAACAGGGAACATACACTGAAGCTTTCTTT
CDR3: CASSEQGTYTEAFF

size: NA
J: TRBJ2-7
D: NA
V: TRBV9
DNA: TGTGCCAGCAGCGTACAGGGGGAGGGTCGATACGAGCAGTACTTC
CDR3: CASSVQGEGRYEQYF

size: once
J: TRBJ2-7
D: NA
V: TRBV5-4
DNA: TGTGCCAGCAGCTTGGGGGGGATTGAGAGGTACGAGCAGTACTTC
CDR3: CASSLGGIERYEQYF

size: NA
J: TRBJ2-6
D: NA
V: TRBV7-8
DNA: TGTGCCAGCAGCTTAGGCAGGCCTAGCTCTGGGGCCAACGTCCTGACTTTC
CDR3: CASSLGRPSSGANVLTF

size: NA
J: TRBJ1-6
D: TRBD1
V: TRBV27
DNA: TGTGCCAGCAGTCCGGGACAGGGGTCTAATTCACCCCTCCACTTT
CDR3: CASSPGQGSNSPLHF

size: NA
J: TRBJ2-5
D: NA
V: TRBV5-1
DNA: TGCGCCAGCAGCTTGAGGACAGCTCAAGAGACCCAGTACTTC
CDR3: CASSLRTAQETQYF

size: once
J: TRBJ1-1
D: NA
V: TRBV7-9
DNA: TGTGCCAGCAGTCTCCAGGGAGTTGACACTGAAGCTTTCTTT
CDR3: CASSLQGVDTEAFF

size: NA
J: TRBJ1-1
D: NA
V: TRBV7-3
DNA: TGTGCCAGCAGCTCAGGGACCAACACTGAAGCTTTCTTT
CDR3: CASSSGTNTEAFF

size: NA
J: TRBJ2-3
D: TRBD2
V: TRBV7-9
DNA: TGTGCCAGCAGCTTAGAGCGGGTAGCGGGAGACCCCAGGGATACGCAGTATTTT
CDR3: CASSLERVAGDPRDTQYF

size: NA
J: TRBJ2-5
D: NA
V: TRBV14
DNA: TGTGCCAGCAGCCAAGATAAGGGACCCCTGAAGCGGGTCCTCAGGGAGACCCAGTACTTC
CDR3: CASSQDKGPLKRVLRETQYF

size: NA
J: TRBJ2-3
D: TRBD1
V: TRBV18
DNA: TGTGCCAGCTCACTCGACTTGGCCGGGACAGGGTCAGATACGCAGTATTTT
CDR3: CASSLDLAGTGSDTQYF

size: NA
J: TRBJ1-5
D: NA
V: TRBV7-8
DNA: TGTGCCAGCAGCCCGATAAGGGACACAAGTAGGAGGAATCAGCCCCAGCATTTT
CDR3: CASSPIRDTSRRNQPQHF

size: few
J: TRBJ2-1
D: TRBD1
V: TRBV6-5
DNA: TGTGCCAGCGGGGACAGGGACTACAATGAGCAGTTCTTC
CDR3: CASGDRDYNEQFF

size: NA
J: TRBJ1-3
D: TRBD1
V: TRBV7-8
DNA: TGTGCCAGCAGCCCAGGGGGGAGGGGACTTAGCTCTGGAAACACCATATATTTT
CDR3: CASSPGGRGLSSGNTIYF

size: NA
J: TRBJ2-5
D: NA
V: TRBV4-1
DNA: TGCGCCAGCAGCCAAGATGAGGGTTGGAAGACCCAGTACTTC
CDR3: CASSQDEGWKTQYF

size: NA
J: TRBJ1-1
D: NA
V: TRBV7-9
DNA: TGTGCCAGCAGCCCCGGACAGTACACTGAAGCTTTCTTT
CDR3: CASSPGQYTEAFF

size: few
J: TRBJ2-7
D: NA
V: TRBV6-5
DNA: TGTGCCAGCAGTTACACGGGCGGGGAGAGCTACGAGCAGTACTTC
CDR3: CASSYTGGESYEQYF

size: NA
J: TRBJ1-6
D: TRBD1
V: TRBV19
DNA: TGTGCCAGTAGTATAAAAGGGGGCGCGGGATCACCCCTCCACTTT
CDR3: CASSIKGGAGSPLHF

size: NA
J: TRBJ2-3
D: NA
V: TRBV7-9
DNA: TGTGCCAGCAGCCCCAAGGGGGGCCCTAGCACAGATACGCAGTATTTT
CDR3: CASSPKGGPSTDTQYF

size: NA
J: TRBJ1-2
D: NA
V: TRBV9
DNA: TGTGCCAGCAGCGTAGCTGGTTATGGCTACACCTTC
CDR3: CASSVAGYGYTF

size: few
J: TRBJ2-7
D: NA
V: TRBV7-9
DNA: TGTGCCAGCAGCTTTGGACAGCCTTCCTACGAGCAGTACTTC
CDR3: CASSFGQPSYEQYF

size: few
J: TRBJ1-4
D: TRBD1
V: TRBV7-9
DNA: TGTGCCAGCAGCTTCGACAGGGAAGGGGAAAAACTGTTTTTT
CDR3: CASSFDREGEKLFF

size: NA
J: TRBJ1-1
D: NA
V: TRBV4-3
DNA: TGCGCCAGCAGCCAAGATTTGAACACTGAAGCTTTCTTT
CDR3: CASSQDLNTEAFF

size: NA
J: TRBJ1-1
D: NA
V: TRBV4-3
DNA: TGCGCCAGCAGCCAAGACAAGGAGGGGAAAGCTTTCTTT
CDR3: CASSQDKEGKAFF